This T cell receptor beta chain was observed in a study of blood T cell repertoires in COVID-19 (dated by TCRdb to about 2020). Context from the whole study: Collaborator samples came from the United States, Italy and Spain and covered acute and convalescent phases of COVID-19. The material from the prospective study consisted of cDNA or gDNA derived from T cells, B-cell-depleted T cells, or PBMCs. Subjects who had been exposed to COVID-19, were actively infected with it, or had recovered from it provided the deeply sampled blood TCRbeta repertoires that made up the dataset. The repertoires were released in a freely available public database intended as a resource for research on the immune response to SARS-CoV-2. The samples were drawn from two sources: the first 160 participants of the ongoing ImmuneRACE study, and 950 to 1,500 subjects contributed by 6 global collaborators. A de-identified subject ID, COVID-19 status, age in years and sex were almost always included in the sample metadata. Where available, HLA class I and class II types were obtained from metadata supplied by the sample provider rather than from assay-based typing. Summary of the overall study and its limitations: How much clinical and demographic metadata was included differed by source and by participant, and the metadata was provided uncurated.

The CDR3 runs 16 residues from the cysteine to the phenylalanine. CDR3 DNA is the only sequence kept; it has 48 bases, read in frame from the first base. V loses 0 bases at its end and J loses 6 bases; junction bases beyond the gene matches: 7. From a lookup of the germline V gene, CDR1 and CDR2 are SGHRS and YFSETQ. TCRbeta CDR3 regions were amplified from genomic DNA by means of the immunoSEQ Assay, a bias-controlled multiplex PCR. The published analysis was carried out like this. The number of nucleated cells in each sample was estimated from the amplification of reference gene primers within the assay. To quantify the absolute abundance of each unique TCRbeta CDR3 rearrangement, sequence reads were collapsed and filtered. Productive Simpson clonality was computed per sample as the square root of Simpson's diversity index over productive rearrangements. Entries here come from immuneACCESS through TCRdb and include only in-frame sequences with V and J called. Some clones fail to appear in such tables; in the studies checked, an unresolved V gene covers under half of the shortfall, and the cause of the remainder is unknown. From that table come the V and J calls and clone size; the DNA was used to work out D and trimming. Within this sample are more than 120,000 clones, with around four fifths of them counted one time only. The ten largest clones capture around 4.8% of the sample.

A note on this clone: The antigen this receptor binds is unknown. Per-base qualities were not stored, and no clone one base away is much larger.

Whole blood was collected in K2EDTA tubes by collaborating institutions according to the institutions' own protocols. Collaborator samples were shipped for TCRbeta analysis as frozen whole blood, isolated PBMCs, or DNA extracted from either sample type. This sequence was found in a human donor in a cohort sampled during active COVID-19. Material: peripheral blood. Rearrangement joined TRBV5-1 to TRBJ1-2, with 11 bases aligning to TRBD1. Here the CDR3 is given as CASSLEGQGAKNGYTF. The sequence in DNA is TGCGCCAGCAGCTTGGAAGGACAGGGGGCCAAGAATGGCTACACCTTC.